This is a list of T cell receptor beta chains from one sample in a study of T-cell memory formation after mild COVID-19. TCRdb re-derived calls from the 5' RACE reads in MiXCR, one entry per CDR3 protein. The sample lists 260,000 or so distinct CDR3 sequences; 16% were seen once. Sequencing input: PBMCs or a T cell subset sorted from them (not recorded which). These receptor sequences come from a man between 18 and 35 years old who had mild COVID-19 (a few samples of this study predate the infection). Cell type and time point are not known. CDR3s include the opening cysteine and the closing phenylalanine or tryptophan.

CASSRRGQTSSYEQYF TRBJ2-7 TRBV7-9
CASTTEQSSPLHF TRBJ1-6 TRBV5-1
CASSYRDQGGRKLFF TRBJ1-4 TRBV6-5
CASSSNPGLEETQYF TRBJ2-5 TRBV7-7
CASSPNEDTQYF TRBJ2-3 TRBV5-1
CASSEQNMNTEAFF TRBJ1-1 TRBV2
CASSSPGLRGSPLHF TRBJ1-6 TRBV12-3/TRBV12-4
CASSWGRQGSEQYF TRBJ2-7 TRBV12-3/TRBV12-4
CSARIPGSPWEQYF TRBJ2-7 TRBV20-1
CASSGTGGFFKNIQYF TRBJ2-4 TRBV19
CASSQRQGRNIQYF TRBJ2-4 TRBV3-1
CATSVAGTAYNEQFF TRBJ2-1 TRBV24-1
CASSLGSGLNTGELFF TRBJ2-2 TRBV7-2
CASSRTAEVSANYGYTF TRBJ1-2 TRBV18
CASSPTGGTTDTQYF TRBJ2-3 TRBV18
CASSPLPRRGTDTQYF TRBJ2-3 TRBV9
CASSQEGTGGFYNEQFF TRBJ2-1 TRBV4-1
CASSQDEGHRNTEAFF TRBJ1-1 TRBV4-3
CSATGTGNYNEQFF TRBJ2-1 TRBV20-1
CSVVSRADMNTEAFF TRBJ1-1 TRBV29-1
CASRRRLVADTQYF TRBJ2-3 TRBV2
CAISDHGLAGAGGDTQYF TRBJ2-3 TRBV10-3
CASSQDTAGNEQFF TRBJ2-1 TRBV4-3
CASREGVGEETQYF TRBJ2-5 TRBV5-1
CSAPDRGRGTGELFF TRBJ2-2 TRBV20-1
CASSQDGYF TRBJ2-3 TRBV4-2
CASSGPQAGNTEAFF TRBJ1-1 TRBV25-1
CASSQDASGGAGEQFF TRBJ2-1 TRBV3-1
CASSGVGDGPYEQYF TRBJ2-7 TRBV5-1
CASPGQYTNEQFF TRBJ2-1 TRBV6-1
CASSSDYGFGGGKYSPLHF TRBJ1-6 TRBV5-1
CASSLEGGGYGYTF TRBJ1-2 TRBV28
CASSGGFGQPQHF TRBJ1-5 TRBV4-1